The 26 T cell receptor beta chains presented below share a single source sample, sequenced in a study of T cell responses to AZD1222 COVID-19 vaccine. Using immunoSEQ multiplex PCR, the repertoire was profiled, and TCRdb retains in-frame clones only, with some absent. The sample shows fewer than 150,000 clones, about nine tenths of them seen only once. The source material was peripheral blood, sampled on day 0 of AZD1222 vaccination. The receptors derive from an adult in good health.

The chain's CDR3 is CASSQERQLRSPLHF. CDR3 coding DNA: TGTGCCAGCAGCCAAGAACGGCAACTGCGTTCACCCCTCCACTTT. The genes are TRBV4-2 and TRBJ1-6, with D unclear. This CDR3 comprises 15 residues. The germline V gene has CDR1 LGHNA and CDR2 YNFKEQ. V dropped 0 bases and J dropped 9 bases, with 12 bases sitting between them.

This chain uses TRBV4-1 with TRBJ2-2; D is ambiguous. Between the trimmed V and J ends, which lost 2 bases and 4 bases, there was a span of 11 bases. Germline V lookup: CDR1 MGHRA, CDR2 YSYEKL. The CDR3 is 15 amino acids. CDR3: CASSQIWPVTGELFF. CDR3 bases: TGCGCCAGCAGCCAAATATGGCCCGTCACCGGGGAGCTGTTTTTT.

The rearrangement joins TRBV11-3 to TRBJ2-5; TRBD1 matches 7 bases. The CDR3 covers 13 residues. Losses at the gene ends were 3 bases for V and 4 bases for J; bases not matched to a gene: 2. CDR1 SGHNT and CDR2 YENEEA come from the germline V gene. The CDR3 loop reads CASSFNRGETQYF. DNA for the CDR3: TGTGCCAGCAGCTTTAACAGGGGAGAGACCCAGTACTTC.

The CDR3 DNA sequence: TGCGCCAGCAGCTCGGAGGTTGGAGCTTTCTTT. It codes for CASSSEVGAFF. The rearrangement joins TRBV5-1 to TRBJ1-1; D unresolved. The CDR3 is 11 residues long. The germline V gene has CDR1 SGHRS and CDR2 YFSETQ. Trimming left V 3 bases short and J 10 bases short, with 10 bases between.

This clone was counted once. The chain has TRBV14 and TRBJ1-2; D gene ambiguous. V was trimmed by 1 base and J by 2 bases, leaving 5 bases between them. This CDR3 comprises 13 residues. Looked up from germline, CDR1 is SGHDN and CDR2 is FVKESK. The CDR3 region is CASSQGQNYGYTF. The CDR3 DNA follows: TGTGCCAGCAGCCAAGGGCAAAACTATGGCTACACCTTC. Using reference TRBV14 and TRBJ1-2 for the parts outside the CDR3, the full variable domain is EAGVTQFPSHSVIEKGQTVTLRCDPISGHDNLYWYRRVMGKEIKFLLHFVKESKQDESGMPNNRFLAERTGGTYSTLKVQPAELEDSGVYFCASSQGQNYGYTFGSGTRLTVV.

This chain connects TRBV3-1 (or the pseudogene TRBV3-2) to TRBJ2-5; D is unresolved. CDR1 is LGHDT, CDR2 YNNKEL, per germline (reference sequence). V lost 3 bases to trimming and J lost 2 bases, with 4 bases between them. There are 12 residues in the CDR3. The CDR3 region has the DNA TGTGCCAGCAGCCAGGGACAAGAGACCCAGTACTTC. Translated, it gives CASSQGQETQYF.

The CDR3 reads CASRYRGLKDYEQYF. The DNA of the CDR3 is TGTGCCAGTAGGTACAGGGGGCTAAAGGACTACGAGCAGTACTTC. V and J are TRBV19 and TRBJ2-7; 9 bases line up with TRBD1. Germline trimming cut 6 bases from V and 3 bases from J; bases unmatched to any gene: 9. Germline V CDR1 and CDR2: LNHDA, SQIVND (reference sequence). This CDR3 is built from 15 residues. The full variable domain, completed using reference TRBV19 and TRBJ2-7, is DGGITQSPKYLFRKEGQNVTLSCEQNLNHDAMYWYRQDPGQGLRLIYYSQIVNDFQKGDIAEGYSVSREKKESFPLTVTSAQKNPTAFYLCASRYRGLKDYEQYFGPGTRLTVT.

As to this clone: Germline and junction disagree at one end, which may indicate a read error. The chain combines TRBV27 with TRBJ2-7; TRBD1 might be the D (5 bases). This CDR3 contains 14 residues. The germline CDR1 and CDR2 sequences are MNHEY and SMNVEV (reference sequence). The DNA for the CDR3 is TGTGCCACCAGTTTTGGTACTAACAGGTGGGAGCAGTACTTC. Its translation: CATSFGTNRWEQYF.

This clone was counted a few times. The chain employs TRBV15 and TRBJ1-2; the D is unclear. The germline CDR1 and CDR2 sequences are LNHNV and YYDKDF (reference sequence). V shed 4 bases and J shed 4 bases, with 13 bases lying between them. CDR3 length equals 14 residues. The CDR3, as DNA: TGTGCCACCAGCAATTCGGGCGGATCCTATGGCTACACCTTC. It codes for CATSNSGGSYGYTF.

V gene TRBV18 combines with J gene TRBJ2-2; D uncertain. V gave up 0 bases and J gave up 3 bases, with 11 bases separating them. This CDR3 is 16 amino acids long. Germline V gene data show CDR1 as KGHSH and CDR2 as LQKENI. CDR3: CASSPPSTTYTGELFF. CDR3 nucleotides: TGTGCCAGCTCACCACCGTCCACAACCTACACCGGGGAGCTGTTTTTT.

The chain employs TRBV5-6 and TRBJ1-2; D perhaps matches TRBD1 (5 bases). Trimming cost V 0 bases and J 4 bases, with 7 bases left between them. Germline values: CDR1 SGHDT, CDR2 YYEEEE. The CDR3 contains 13 residues. The CDR3 spells CASSLGQIYGYTF. As DNA, the CDR3 is TGTGCCAGCAGCTTGGGACAGATCTATGGCTACACCTTC.

There are a few counts of this clone. The rearrangement uses TRBV7-9 and TRBJ2-1; D may be TRBD2 (5 bases). Trimming took off 5 bases at V and 9 bases at J, with 8 bases between the two ends. Germline V gives CDR1 SEHNR, CDR2 FQNEAQ (reference sequence). This CDR3 region has 11 residues. The CDR3: CASSSTSEQFF. The CDR3 coding sequence is TGTGCCAGCAGCAGCACTAGTGAGCAGTTCTTC. The full variable domain, completed using reference TRBV7-9 and TRBJ2-1, is DTGVSQNPRHKITKRGQNVTFRCDPISEHNRLYWYRQTLGQGPEFLTYFQNEAQLEKSRLLSDRFSAERPKGSFSTLEIQRTEQGDSAMYLCASSSTSEQFFGPGTRLTVL.

The chain recombines TRBV24-1 with TRBJ1-4; possibly TRBD1 for D (5 bases). Germline values: CDR1 KGHDR, CDR2 SFDVKD. V lost 11 bases and J lost 4, with 16 bases in between. The CDR3 sequence is 14 residues long. The DNA of the CDR3 is TGTGCCAGTCCAGGGACTGCGGGTAATGAAAAACTGTTTTTT. Residues: CASPGTAGNEKLFF.

The CDR3 region has the DNA TGTGCCAGCAGTGATTTCAGGGCAGAGACCCAGTACTTC. It translates to CASSDFRAETQYF. This chain connects TRBV2 to TRBJ2-5; TRBD1 might be the D (5 bases). The CDR3 is 13 residues long. The germline V and J ends were trimmed by 3 bases and 4 bases, with 9 bases remaining between them. Germline V gene sequence: CDR1 SNHLY, CDR2 FYNNEI.

The gene calls are TRBV4-1 and TRBJ2-5; D tentatively fits TRBD1 or TRBD2 (6 bases each). The CDR3 consists of 15 residues. Trimming removed 3 bases at V and 4 bases at J, with 15 bases between. From germline, CDR1 is MGHRA and CDR2 YSYEKL. CDR3 amino acids: CASSQEQGGGETQYF. CDR3 coding DNA: TGCGCCAGCAGCCAGGAACAAGGAGGGGGAGAGACCCAGTACTTC.

The rearrangement joins TRBV27 to TRBJ2-1; D is perhaps TRBD1 or TRBD2 (6 bases each). Germline CDR1 and CDR2: MNHEY and SMNVEV (reference sequence). Trimming left V 3 bases short and J 6 bases short, with 12 bases between. The CDR3 covers 14 residues. The CDR3, as DNA: TGTGCCAGCAGTTTTGGGGGGCCGAGCAATGAGCAGTTCTTC. Its translation is CASSFGGPSNEQFF.

The chain joins TRBV1 to TRBJ2-7; whether TRBD2, the table's D call, matches the DNA was not checked. TRBV1 is a pseudogene locus. This CDR3 spans 18 amino acids. CDR3 in DNA: TGCACCAGCAGCCCCCGGACTAGCGGGGACCGATGTCGAGTCGAGCAGTACTTC. Its protein is CTSSPRTSGDRCRVEQYF.

The chain links TRBV19 to TRBJ2-7; 9 bases fit TRBD1. From germline, CDR1 is LNHDA and CDR2 SQIVND (reference sequence). The CDR3 runs to 15 residues. Losses at the gene ends were 10 bases for V and 7 bases for J; bases not matched to a gene: 17. DNA of the CDR3: TGTGCCACCAAGATGACAGGGGGAGGCCTGGGGGAGCAGTACTTC. Translation gives CATKMTGGGLGEQYF.

This clone was found a few times. The V and J genes are TRBV6-5 and TRBJ1-2; D unclear. This CDR3 is built from 15 residues. Trimming cost V 0 bases and J 4 bases, with 12 bases left between them. From germline, CDR1 is MNHEY and CDR2 SVGAGI. CDR3 sequence: CASSYSSPGTYGYTF. The CDR3 bases are TGTGCCAGCAGTTACTCGTCGCCCGGAACCTATGGCTACACCTTC.

This chain joins TRBV2 and TRBJ2-5, with TRBD2 identical over 10 bases. From germline, CDR1 is SNHLY and CDR2 FYNNEI. J gave up 4 bases and V 3 bases, and 5 bases lay outside the gene matches. This CDR3 contains 15 residues. The DNA of the CDR3 is TGTGCCAGCAGTGAGACAGCGGGGGGGCGAGAGACCCAGTACTTC. Its protein product is CASSETAGGRETQYF.

V is TRBV29-1 and J is TRBJ1-5; weak D call: TRBD1 (5 bases). The germline gives CDR1 SQVTM, CDR2 ANQGSEA. V was trimmed by 4 bases and J by 0 bases, leaving 13 bases between them. CDR3 length equals 15 residues. The CDR3 DNA reads TGCAGCGTTGTTCTTGCGGGGGGTAGCAATCAGCCCCAGCATTTT. This encodes CSVVLAGGSNQPQHF.

The table lists this clone with a count of one. The chain joins TRBV18 to TRBJ2-1, with D unresolved. Trimming removed 6 bases at V and 1 base at J, with 13 bases between. Germline assignment: CDR1 KGHSH and CDR2 LQKENI. The CDR3 length is 15 residues. The DNA of the CDR3 is TGTGCCAGCTCCCCTGGATCCGTATCCTACAATGAGCAGTTCTTC. The encoded protein is CASSPGSVSYNEQFF. The whole variable domain, filled in from reference TRBV18 and TRBJ2-1, reads NAGVMQNPRHLVRRRGQEARLRCSPMKGHSHVYWYRQLPEEGLKFMVYLQKENIIDESGMPKERFSAEFPKEGPSILRIQQVVRGDSAAYFCASSPGSVSYNEQFFGPGTRLTVL.

The gene calls are TRBV5-4 and TRBJ1-2, with 8 bases matching TRBD1. CDR3 length equals 16 residues. Germline-derived CDR1 and CDR2 are SGHNT and YYREEE (reference sequence). J was trimmed by 8 bases and V by 0 bases; bases with no gene match: 12. The CDR3 is CASSLGRGGRGHGYTF. CDR3 sequence (DNA): TGTGCCAGCAGCTTGGGCCGTGGTGGCAGGGGGCACGGCTACACCTTC.

This clone was observed a single time. V usage is TRBV7-6 and J usage is TRBJ2-5; maybe TRBD2 (6 bases). Germline V gene lookup returns CDR1 SGHVS and CDR2 FNYEAQ. V was cut by 5 bases and J by 4 bases, with 20 bases left in between. CDR3 length: 16 residues. DNA of the CDR3: TGTGCCAGCAGCGTTGGCCAGGGATGGCGGGGAGAGACCCAGTACTTC. This codes for CASSVGQGWRGETQYF.

The gene calls are TRBV6-2 or TRBV6-3 and TRBJ2-5, with no clear D. The CDR3 is 13 amino acids. The ends were cut back, 0 bases at V and 5 bases at J, with 7 bases in the middle. CDR1 and CDR2 (germline): MNHEY, SVGEGT. CDR3 coding DNA: TGTGCCAGCAGTTACTCGGAATCGGAGACCCAGTACTTC. It encodes CASSYSESETQYF.

This chain joins TRBV2 and TRBJ1-1; D unresolved. V was trimmed by 6 bases and J by 5 bases, leaving 7 bases between them. The CDR3 covers 11 residues. Germline V gene sequence: CDR1 SNHLY, CDR2 FYNNEI. CDR3 in amino acids: CASSPRTEAFF. The DNA of the CDR3 is TGTGCCAGCAGCCCGAGGACTGAAGCTTTCTTT.